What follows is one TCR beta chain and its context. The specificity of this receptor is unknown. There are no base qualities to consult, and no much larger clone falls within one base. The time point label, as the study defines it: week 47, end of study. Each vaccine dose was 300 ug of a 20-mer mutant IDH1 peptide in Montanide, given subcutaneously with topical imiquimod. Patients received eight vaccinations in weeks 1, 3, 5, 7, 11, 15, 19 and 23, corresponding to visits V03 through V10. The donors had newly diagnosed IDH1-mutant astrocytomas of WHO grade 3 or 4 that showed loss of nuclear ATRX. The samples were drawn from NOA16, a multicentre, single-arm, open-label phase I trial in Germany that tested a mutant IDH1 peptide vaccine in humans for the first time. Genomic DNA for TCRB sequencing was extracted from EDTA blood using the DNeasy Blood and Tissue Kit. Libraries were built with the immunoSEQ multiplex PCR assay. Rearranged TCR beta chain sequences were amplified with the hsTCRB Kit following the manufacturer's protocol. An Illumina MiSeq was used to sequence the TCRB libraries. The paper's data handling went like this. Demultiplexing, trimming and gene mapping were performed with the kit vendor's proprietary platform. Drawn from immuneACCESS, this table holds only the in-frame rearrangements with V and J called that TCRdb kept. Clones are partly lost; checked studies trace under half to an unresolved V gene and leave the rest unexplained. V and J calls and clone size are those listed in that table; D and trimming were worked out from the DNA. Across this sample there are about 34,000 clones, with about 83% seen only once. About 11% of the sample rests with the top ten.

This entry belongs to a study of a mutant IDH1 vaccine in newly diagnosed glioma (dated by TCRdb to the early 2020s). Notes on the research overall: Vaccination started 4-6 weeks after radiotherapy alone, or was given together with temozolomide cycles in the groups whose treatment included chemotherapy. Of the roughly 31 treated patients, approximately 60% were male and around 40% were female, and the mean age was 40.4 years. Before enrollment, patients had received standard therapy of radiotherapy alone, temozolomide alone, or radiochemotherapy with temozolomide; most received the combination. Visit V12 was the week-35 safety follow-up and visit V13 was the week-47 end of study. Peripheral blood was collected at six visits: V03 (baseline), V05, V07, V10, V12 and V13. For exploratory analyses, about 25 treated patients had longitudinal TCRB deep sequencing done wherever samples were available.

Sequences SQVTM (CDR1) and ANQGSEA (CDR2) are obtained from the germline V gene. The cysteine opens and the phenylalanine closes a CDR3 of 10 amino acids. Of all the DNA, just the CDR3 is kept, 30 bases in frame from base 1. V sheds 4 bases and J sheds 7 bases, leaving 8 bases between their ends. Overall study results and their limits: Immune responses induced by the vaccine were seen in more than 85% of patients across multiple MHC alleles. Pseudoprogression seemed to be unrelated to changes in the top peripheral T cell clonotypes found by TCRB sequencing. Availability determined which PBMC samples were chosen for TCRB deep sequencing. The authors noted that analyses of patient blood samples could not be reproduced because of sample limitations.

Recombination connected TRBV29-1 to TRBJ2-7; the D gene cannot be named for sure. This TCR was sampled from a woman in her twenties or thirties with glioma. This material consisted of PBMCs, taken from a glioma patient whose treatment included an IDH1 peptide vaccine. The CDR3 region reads CSVGEREQYF. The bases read TGCAGCGTTGGCGAGAGGGAGCAGTACTTC.